The 5 T cell receptor beta chains presented below share a single source sample, sequenced in a study of blood T cell repertoires in COVID-19. Method: immunoSEQ multiplex PCR; TCRdb's copy keeps in-frame clones and lacks some. This sample has 350,000 to 400,000 clones, with less than 90% found just once. Sequenced input: PBMCs or T cells enriched from blood (not recorded which). These receptors were taken from a woman aged 30 to 39 who had recovered from COVID-19.

V gene TRBV27 combines with J gene TRBJ2-7, with D possibly matching TRBD2 (5 bases). The germline V gene has CDR1 MNHEY and CDR2 SMNVEV (reference sequence). The V gene lost 0 bases and the J gene lost 4 bases, with 7 bases spanning the gap. There are 13 residues in the CDR3. CDR3 sequence (DNA): TGTGCCAGCAGTTTATCCGGGGTGTACGAGCAGTACTTC. Translation gives CASSLSGVYEQYF.

V is TRBV7-2 and J is TRBJ2-2; possibly TRBD2 for D (7 bases). The CDR3 has 15 residues. From germline, CDR1 is SGHTA and CDR2 FQGNSA. V was shortened by 0 bases and J by 6 bases, with 11 bases between the two germline ends. The chain's CDR3 is CASSLAGGPSGELFF. CDR3 nucleotide sequence: TGTGCCAGCAGCTTAGCGGGGGGGCCTTCCGGGGAGCTGTTTTTT.

This clone was seen a handful of times. The chain joins TRBV6-5 to TRBJ1-2; D possibly corresponds to TRBD1 (5 bases). The CDR3 has 15 amino acids. The ends were cut back, 4 bases at V and 0 bases at J, with 12 bases in the middle. Germline V gene data show CDR1 as MNHEY and CDR2 as SVGAGI. The CDR3 spells CASSSTDASNYGYTF. In DNA form, the CDR3 reads TGTGCCAGCAGTTCGACAGATGCCTCTAACTATGGCTACACCTTC.

The chain employs TRBV6-5 and TRBJ2-7, with 12 bases aligning to TRBD2. Germline trimming cut 2 bases from V and 6 bases from J; bases unmatched to any gene: 5. Germline V gene sequence: CDR1 MNHEY, CDR2 SVGAGI. The CDR3 totals 15 residues. CDR3 sequence: CASSYRELAGGEQYF. CDR3 DNA: TGTGCCAGCAGTTACCGGGAACTAGCGGGAGGCGAGCAGTACTTC.

This chain joins TRBV7-9 and TRBJ1-1; D perhaps matches TRBD1 (6 bases). Germline CDR1 is SEHNR and CDR2 is FQNEAQ (reference sequence). With 5 bases removed from V and 7 bases from J, the gap between germline ends came to 17 bases. The CDR3 has 14 residues. CDR3 in DNA: TGTGCCAGCAGCATCAAACAGGGTAGAATTGAAGCTTTCTTT. This gives the protein CASSIKQGRIEAFF.